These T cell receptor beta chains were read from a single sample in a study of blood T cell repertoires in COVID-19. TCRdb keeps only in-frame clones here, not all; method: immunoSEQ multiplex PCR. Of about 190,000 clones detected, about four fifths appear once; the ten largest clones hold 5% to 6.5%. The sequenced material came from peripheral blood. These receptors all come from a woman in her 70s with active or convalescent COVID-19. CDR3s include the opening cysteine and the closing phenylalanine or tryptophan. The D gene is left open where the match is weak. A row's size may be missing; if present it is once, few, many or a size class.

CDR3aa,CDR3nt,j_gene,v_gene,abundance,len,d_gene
CASSLGGTSTDTQYF,TGTGCCAGCAGCTTGGGAGGCACTTCCACAGATACGCAGTATTTT,TRBJ2-3,TRBV5-4,.,15,.
CASSMRRRDDQPQHF,TGTGCCAGTAGTATGAGGAGGAGAGATGATCAGCCCCAGCATTTT,TRBJ1-5,TRBV19,.,15,.
CASSQDPGRQETQYF,TGTGCCAGCAGCCAAGATCCAGGTCGTCAAGAGACCCAGTACTTC,TRBJ2-5,TRBV3-1/TRBV3-2,few,15,.
CASSIDPRGPQHF,TGTGCCAGTAGTATAGATCCCAGGGGGCCCCAGCATTTT,TRBJ1-5,TRBV19,.,13,.
CASSESTATDTQYF,TGCGCCAGCAGCGAGTCGACTGCCACAGATACGCAGTATTTT,TRBJ2-3,TRBV5-1,.,14,.
CASSLVGGRGYNEQFF,TGCGCCAGCAGCTTGGTCGGCGGGAGGGGTTACAATGAGCAGTTCTTC,TRBJ2-1,TRBV5-1,.,16,TRBD2
CASSFDRWEQYF,TGTGCCAGCAGCTTCGACAGGTGGGAGCAGTACTTC,TRBJ2-7,TRBV7-2,.,12,.
CASSLLAGVRTDTQYF,TGCGCCAGCAGCCTCCTAGCGGGAGTTAGGACAGATACGCAGTATTTT,TRBJ2-3,TRBV4-1,.,16,TRBD2
CASSGQGRGNTIYF,TGTGCCAGCAGTGGACAGGGACGAGGAAACACCATATATTTT,TRBJ1-3,TRBV25-1,once,14,TRBD1
CASSQGTSGYNEQFF,TGTGCCAGCAGCCAGGGGACTAGCGGGTACAATGAGCAGTTCTTC,TRBJ2-1,TRBV4-2,.,15,TRBD2